Given below is one TCR beta chain in context. The data were obtained in a study of blood T cell repertoires in COVID-19. The length of the CDR3 is 16 residues. Germline V gives CDR1 SGHRS, CDR2 YFSETQ. Trimming shortened V by 4 bases and J by 4 bases, and 18 bases separated the two germline ends. TCRdb's copy holds only in-frame clones and misses some; the assay was immunoSEQ multiplex PCR. Of under 300,000 clones in the sample, 85% to 90% were seen once. The sequenced sample consisted of peripheral blood. The receptor comes from a woman aged 60-75 years with COVID-19, enrolled during active disease. The V and J genes are TRBV5-1 and TRBJ1-3; a weak D match, TRBD1 (5 bases). Here the CDR3 reads CASSPHQGVRGNTIYF. CDR3 nucleotides: TGCGCCAGCAGCCCCCATCAAGGGGTGAGAGGAAACACCATATATTTT. Full variable domain (rest looked up from reference TRBV5-1 and TRBJ1-3): KAGVTQTPRYLIKTRGQQVTLSCSPISGHRSVSWYQQTPGQGLQFLFEYFSETQRNKGNFPGRFSGRQFSNSRSEMNVSTLELGDSALYLCASSPHQGVRGNTIYFGEGSWLTVV.